This TCR beta chain is from a study of blood T cell dynamics during melanoma immunotherapy. Study-level information: Standard first-line treatment here was pembrolizumab or nivolumab plus ipilimumab in metastatic melanoma.

The V and J ends lost 5 bases and 5 bases, in that order; junction bases with no gene match: 7. Germline V gene sequence: CDR1 SGDLS, CDR2 YYNGEE. The CDR3 covers 15 residues. Only in-frame clones appear in the TCRdb table, and some are missing; sequencing was by immunoSEQ multiplex PCR. The data show several thousand clones, 84% seen once. As concerns this clone: No antigen is known for it.

Time point meaning: pre-treatment baseline. Response was assessed by RECIST 1.1 at 12 weeks, except a couple of rapid progressors. Patients had no prior systemic cancer treatment, immunosuppressants or other active cancers. Study-level points and caveats: The study could not tell melanoma-specific clones from general immune activation.

The receptor was derived from a human donor with melanoma. This sample comprised blood, obtained from a patient treated with checkpoint blockade. The chain uses TRBV9 and TRBJ2-1; 10 positions agree with TRBD2. This CDR3 reads CASRRAGGPHNEQFF. In DNA form, the CDR3 reads TGTGCCAGCAGGAGAGCGGGGGGGCCCCACAATGAGCAGTTCTTC.